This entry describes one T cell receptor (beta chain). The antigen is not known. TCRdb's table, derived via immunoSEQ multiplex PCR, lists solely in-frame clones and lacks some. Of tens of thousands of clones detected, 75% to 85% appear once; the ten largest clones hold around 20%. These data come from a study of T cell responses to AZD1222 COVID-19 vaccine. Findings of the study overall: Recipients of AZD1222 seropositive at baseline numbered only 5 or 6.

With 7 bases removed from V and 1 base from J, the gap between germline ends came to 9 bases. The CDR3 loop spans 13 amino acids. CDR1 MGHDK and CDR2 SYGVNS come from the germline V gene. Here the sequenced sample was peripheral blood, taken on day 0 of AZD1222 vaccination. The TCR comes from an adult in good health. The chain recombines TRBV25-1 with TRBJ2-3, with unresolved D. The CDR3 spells CASTRLGTDTQYF. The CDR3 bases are TGTGCCAGCACTCGGCTCGGCACAGATACGCAGTATTTT.